Listed below are T cell receptor beta chains from one sample, sequenced in a study of T cell changes during pregnancy in multiple sclerosis. Method: immunoSEQ multiplex PCR; TCRdb's copy keeps in-frame clones and lacks some. The table has approximately 50,000 clones, roughly 94% seen once. The sequencing here drew on CD4+ T cells from peripheral blood mononuclear cells, taken in the third trimester of pregnancy. Source of these receptors: a female donor with multiple sclerosis, enrolled in a pregnancy study. CDR3s leave out the opening cysteine and the closing phenylalanine or tryptophan. D genes are given only for firm matches.

V gene	J gene	D gene	CDR3 protein
TRBV30	TRBJ2-3	-	AWSQGRRGTDTQY
TRBV4-1	TRBJ2-1	TRBD2	ASTRSGREGGRDEQF
TRBV29-1	TRBJ1-3	TRBD1	SVDPGQGAGNTIY
TRBV30	TRBJ1-2	TRBD1	AWSGTGTGGGYT
TRBV30	TRBJ1-3	-	AWSPTAFTGNTIY
TRBV20-1	TRBJ2-5	-	SAAKETQY
TRBV7-9	TRBJ1-2	-	ASNQDGGNYGYT
TRBV6-5	TRBJ2-7	TRBD1	ASSYSQGDTYEQY
TRBV7-9	TRBJ1-1	TRBD1	ASSRTGEVTEAF
TRBV6-5	TRBJ2-1	TRBD1	ASSPRQGIEQF
TRBV21-1	TRBJ2-1	-	ASSSPGQNNEQF
TRBV30	TRBJ2-7	-	AWSGLAPYEQY
TRBV27	TRBJ2-5	TRBD2	ASSLAGGLLQTQY
TRBV5-1	TRBJ2-1	-	ASSLTVGGSYNEQF
TRBV19	TRBJ2-2	TRBD1	ASSEGTANTGELF
TRBV9	TRBJ1-6	-	ASSVEPNSPLH